The T cell receptor beta chain described here comes from a study of cytomegalovirus exposure and HLA in healthy donors. Study as a whole: Inside one of the first data releases sat around 85 million unique TCRs taken from HLA-typed donors. Notes on the study in general: There were a few CMV-associated chains whose specificity for CMV antigens was confirmed in vitro. At a 0.05 false discovery rate, a later analysis found about 17,000 TCR beta sequences to be associated with HLA alleles. In all likelihood, a cluster of highly shared sequence variants was a sequencing artifact.

The PCR had 60 Vbeta and 13 Jbeta primers. Here immunoSEQ multiplex PCR was the method, and the copy in TCRdb shows in-frame clones only, minus some. Counted here are roughly 93,000 clones, over 60% occurring once; the ten biggest clones make up less than 4%. With V trimmed by 7 bases and J by 5 bases, 13 bases remained unmatched. Germline V gene sequence: CDR1 SGHRS, CDR2 YFSETQ. The CDR3 loop spans 15 amino acids. Worth noting for this clone: Its antigen is undetermined.

The rearrangement joins TRBV5-1 to TRBJ2-3; TRBD1 agrees at 7 bases. Sequencing input: PBMCs. This TCR derives from a man aged 35 to 55 in good health and CMV-seronegative. In DNA form, the CDR3 reads TGCGCCAGCCGGAAAACTACAGGGGCAGGAGATACGCAGTATTTT. This sequence encodes CASRKTTGAGDTQYF.